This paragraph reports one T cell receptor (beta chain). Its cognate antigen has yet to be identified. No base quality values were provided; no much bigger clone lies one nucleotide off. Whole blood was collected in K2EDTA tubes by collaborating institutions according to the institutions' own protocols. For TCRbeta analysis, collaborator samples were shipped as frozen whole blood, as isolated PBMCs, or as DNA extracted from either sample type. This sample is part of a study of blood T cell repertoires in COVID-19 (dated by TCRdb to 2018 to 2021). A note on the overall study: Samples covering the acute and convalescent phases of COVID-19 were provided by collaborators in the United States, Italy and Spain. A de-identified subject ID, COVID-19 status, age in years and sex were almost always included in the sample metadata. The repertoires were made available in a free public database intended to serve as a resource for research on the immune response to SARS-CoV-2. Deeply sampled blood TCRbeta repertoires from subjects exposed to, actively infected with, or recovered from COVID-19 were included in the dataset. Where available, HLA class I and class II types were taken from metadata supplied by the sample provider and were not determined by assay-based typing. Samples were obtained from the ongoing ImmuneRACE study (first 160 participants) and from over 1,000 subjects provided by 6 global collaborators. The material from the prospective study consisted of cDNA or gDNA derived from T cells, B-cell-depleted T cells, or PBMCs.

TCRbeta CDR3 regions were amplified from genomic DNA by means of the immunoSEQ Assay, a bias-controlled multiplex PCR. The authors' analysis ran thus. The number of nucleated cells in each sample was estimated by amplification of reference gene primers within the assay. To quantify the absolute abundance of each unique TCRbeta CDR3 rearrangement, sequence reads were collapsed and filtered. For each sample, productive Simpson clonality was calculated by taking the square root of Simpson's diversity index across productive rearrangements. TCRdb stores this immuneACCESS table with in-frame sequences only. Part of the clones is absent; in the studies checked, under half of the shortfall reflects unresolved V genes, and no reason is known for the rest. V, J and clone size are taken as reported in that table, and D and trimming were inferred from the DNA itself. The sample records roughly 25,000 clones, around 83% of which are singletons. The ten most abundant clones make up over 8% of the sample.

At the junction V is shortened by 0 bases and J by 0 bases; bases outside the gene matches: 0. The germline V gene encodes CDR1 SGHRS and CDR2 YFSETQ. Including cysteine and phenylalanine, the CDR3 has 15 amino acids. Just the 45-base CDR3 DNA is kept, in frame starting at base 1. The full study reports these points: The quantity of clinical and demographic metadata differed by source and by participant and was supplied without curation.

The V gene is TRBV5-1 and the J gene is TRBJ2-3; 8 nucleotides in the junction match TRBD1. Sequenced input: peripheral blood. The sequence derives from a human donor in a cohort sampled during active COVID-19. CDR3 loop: CASSLGQGSTDTQYF. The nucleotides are TGCGCCAGCAGCTTGGGACAGGGGAGCACAGATACGCAGTATTTT.